This record covers a single T cell receptor (beta chain). Its antigen is not known. Cells sorted as Tregs were CD4+, CD25+ and CD127-/low. Study-wide results and limits: Tumor memory CD4+ T cell TCR gene usage clustered with blood and lymph node memory CD4+ cells and lymph node naive CD4+ cells.

Germline V gene data show CDR1 as MNHNY and CDR2 as SVGAGI (reference sequence). This CDR3 region has 14 residues. The germline V and J ends were trimmed by 2 bases and 4 bases, with 11 bases remaining between them. Constant-region reverse primers amplified full-length variable regions, followed by semi-nested Nested Universal Primer A PCR. TCRdb called the 5' RACE reads again in MiXCR, with one record for every CDR3 protein. The table shows 50,000 to 60,000 distinct CDR3 sequences, with around 21% occurring only once. The chain uses TRBV6-6 and TRBJ2-5; D is undetermined. The TCR originated in a female donor with breast cancer. Sequencing was done on a sample of tumor-infiltrating Tregs sorted from the breast tumor. In DNA, the CDR3 is TGTGCCAGCAGTTACCAGGTAGTCACAGAGACCCAGTACTTC. Translating it yields CASSYQVVTETQYF.